The 22 T cell receptor beta chains listed next were all sequenced from one sample in a study of identical twins. A single record per CDR3 protein comes from TCRdb applying MiXCR to the 5' RACE reads. This table has 450,000 to 500,000 distinct CDR3 sequences, around 15% appearing once. The sample also formed part of further work on yellow fever vaccine responses in identical twins.

Sequenced: CD4+ T cells sorted from blood. The receptors were gathered from a woman aged 18-29 years in good health.

Comment on this clonotype: A much larger clone is a single base away; this may be a read error. The chain links TRBV3-1 to TRBJ1-4; 7 positions agree with TRBD1. Trimming removed 1 base from V and 10 bases from J; junction bases left unmatched: 9. Germline-derived CDR1 and CDR2 are LGHDT and YNNKEL (reference sequence). The CDR3 is made up of 15 amino acids. The CDR3 is CASSQVVRDSGKLFF. The CDR3, as DNA: TGTGCCAGCAGCCAAGTCGTCCGGGACAGCGGAAAACTGTTTTTT.

This clonotype appeared a few times. The DNA for the CDR3 is TGTGCCAGCGGTTCAGCGGGAGGGACAGATACGCAGTATTTT. It encodes CASGSAGGTDTQYF. The V call is TRBV7-9, the J call TRBJ2-3; the match to TRBD2 covers 10 bases. Germline CDR1 is SEHNR and CDR2 is FQNEAQ (reference sequence). This CDR3 is built from 14 residues. V dropped 8 bases and J dropped 3; count of bases not matched to a gene: 5.

This chain uses TRBV5-5 with TRBJ1-2, with D uncertain. V was pared by 0 bases and J by 6 bases, with 9 bases between. Germline CDR1 and CDR2: SGHKS and YYEKEE (reference sequence). This CDR3 comprises 13 residues. The CDR3 protein is CASSLGIGNGYTF. In DNA form, the CDR3 reads TGTGCCAGCAGCTTGGGGATCGGGAATGGCTACACCTTC.

The V gene is TRBV5-1, the J gene TRBJ2-3, with 7 nucleotides matching TRBD2. After removal of 4 bases from V and 2 bases from J, the junction contained 4 bases not matched to a gene. The CDR3 is made up of 14 amino acids. Germline V gene sequence: CDR1 SGHRS, CDR2 YFSETQ. The CDR3 DNA sequence: TGCGCCAGCAGCACGGGACTACCCACAGATACGCAGTATTTT. Protein: CASSTGLPTDTQYF.

This rearrangement joins TRBV5-1 to TRBJ2-3; TRBD2 matches 9 bases. Germline V gives CDR1 SGHRS, CDR2 YFSETQ. The V and J ends lost 0 bases and 6 bases, in that order; junction bases with no gene match: 8. This CDR3 contains 16 residues. CDR3 nucleotide sequence: TGCGCCAGCAGCTTGGTACTAGCGGGTAGCTGGGATACGCAGTATTTT. Translation gives CASSLVLAGSWDTQYF.

V and J are TRBV15 and TRBJ2-1; 8 bases are a match to TRBD2. V lost 3 bases to trimming and J lost 6 bases; unmatched junction nucleotides: 7. Germline V gives CDR1 LNHNV, CDR2 YYDKDF (reference sequence). The CDR3 runs to 15 residues. CDR3 bases: TGTGCCACCAGCAGGGCTTGGCGGGAGGCCAATGAGCAGTTCTTC. Protein product: CATSRAWREANEQFF.

This chain connects TRBV6-1 to TRBJ2-3; D not certain. The CDR3 has 14 residues. V was trimmed by 6 bases and J by 2 bases, leaving 12 bases between them. CDR1 MNHNS and CDR2 SASEGT come from the germline V gene. CDR3 DNA: TGTGCCAGCAGGAACCCCACGACCACAGATACGCAGTATTTT. Translated: CASRNPTTTDTQYF.

This clonotype appeared a few times. The rearrangement uses TRBV25-1 and TRBJ1-1, with a possible D match to TRBD1 (6 bases). Between the trimmed V and J ends, which lost 6 bases and 5 bases, there was a span of 16 bases. CDR3 length equals 14 residues. The germline CDR1 and CDR2 sequences are MGHDK and SYGVNS. DNA for the CDR3: TGTGCCAGCAGAGCATACAGGGACCTGACTGAAGCTTTCTTT. Protein sequence: CASRAYRDLTEAFF.

The table lists this clonotype with a few counts. V and J are TRBV12-3 or TRBV12-4 and TRBJ2-2; perhaps TRBD1 as D (6 bases). The CDR3 spans 16 residues. V lost 1 base and J lost 4, with 13 bases in between. The CDR3 loop is CASSLGLRGATGELFF. In DNA form, the CDR3 reads TGTGCCAGCAGTTTAGGGCTCAGGGGTGCCACCGGGGAGCTGTTTTTT.

The rearrangement links TRBV7-6 to TRBJ2-1, with TRBD2 matching over 8 bases. J gave up 4 bases and V 0 bases, and 5 bases lay outside the gene matches. Germline CDR1 is SGHVS and CDR2 is FNYEAQ. The CDR3 spans 16 residues. This CDR3 reads CASSLASGSEYNEQFF. The CDR3 DNA is TGTGCCAGCAGCTTAGCGAGCGGGAGTGAATACAATGAGCAGTTCTTC.

This clonotype was detected only a few times. The chain employs TRBV3-1 and TRBJ2-6; D may be TRBD1 (5 bases). The CDR3 extends over 17 amino acids. CDR1 is LGHDT, CDR2 YNNKEL, per germline (reference sequence). Trimming shortened V by 4 bases and J by 0 bases, and 13 bases separated the two germline ends. CDR3 sequence (DNA): TGTGCCAGCAGCCTGGGGCCTCACCCCTCTGGGGCCAACGTCCTGACTTTC. It encodes CASSLGPHPSGANVLTF.

The rearrangement uses TRBV5-5 and TRBJ2-2; D is possibly TRBD1 (6 bases). Germline CDR1 SGHKS, CDR2 YYEKEE (reference sequence). V lost 2 bases and J lost 2, with 13 bases in between. The CDR3 has 16 amino acids. The CDR3: CASSLQGSLNTGELFF. CDR3 DNA: TGTGCCAGCAGCTTACAGGGATCCCTAAACACCGGGGAGCTGTTTTTT.

The J gene is TRBJ2-7, the V gene TRBV2; 7 bases align to TRBD1. The CDR3 runs to 14 residues. The germline V gene has CDR1 SNHLY and CDR2 FYNNEI. The V segment lost 6 bases and the J segment 3 bases; nucleotides outside the gene matches: 8. CDR3 sequence (DNA): TGTGCCAGCAGCCTACAGGGGATAGGCTACGAGCAGTACTTC. Translating it yields CASSLQGIGYEQYF.

This clonotype was picked up a small number of times. V is TRBV5-1 and J is TRBJ2-7, with 10 bases that match TRBD1. CDR3 length: 15 amino acids. Germline CDR1 SGHRS, CDR2 YFSETQ. The V and J ends lost 6 bases and 2 bases, in that order; junction bases with no gene match: 8. This CDR3 reads CASKRTGTGAYEQYF. As DNA, the CDR3 is TGCGCCAGCAAAAGAACCGGGACAGGGGCCTACGAGCAGTACTTC.

The rearrangement uses TRBV6-2 or TRBV6-3 and TRBJ2-7; no clear D gene. V lost 7 bases to trimming and J lost 2 bases, with 15 bases between them. CDR1 and CDR2 (germline): MNHEY, SVGEGT. The CDR3 length is 14 residues. The CDR3 region has the DNA TGTGCCAGCACCAGGCTGGCGGAAACCTACGAGCAGTACTTC. This gives the protein CASTRLAETYEQYF.

The rearrangement links TRBV29-1 to TRBJ2-3; D remains unclear. The CDR3 covers 13 residues. V lost 6 bases to trimming and J lost 0 bases, with 10 bases between them. Germline V lookup: CDR1 SQVTM, CDR2 ANQGSEA. CDR3 protein: CSVTTSSTDTQYF. The CDR3 nucleotides read TGCAGCGTCACTACCTCTAGCACAGATACGCAGTATTTT.

This clonotype was counted a few times. The rearrangement links TRBV7-9 to TRBJ2-7, with D possibly matching TRBD1 (5 bases). CDR3 length equals 14 residues. V was trimmed by 0 bases and J by 3 bases, leaving 9 bases between them. Germline assignment: CDR1 SEHNR and CDR2 FQNEAQ (reference sequence). The CDR3 DNA reads TGTGCCAGCAGCTTAGCTGGGGCTCGCTACGAGCAGTACTTC. Its translation is CASSLAGARYEQYF.

This clonotype has a handful of counts. This chain connects TRBV20-1 to TRBJ2-5, with 9 bases matching TRBD2. Losses at the gene ends were 3 bases for V and 6 bases for J; bases not matched to a gene: 20. Germline assignment: CDR1 DFQATT and CDR2 SNEGSKA (reference sequence). The CDR3 has 18 residues. Here the CDR3 reads CSASKGGSFLAGLKTQYF. Written as DNA, the CDR3 is TGCAGTGCTAGTAAGGGGGGTTCTTTCCTAGCGGGGCTGAAGACCCAGTACTTC.

For the CDR3, the DNA is TGTGCCAGCAGGGACCGTATGCCCGGGACAGGAGAAAAGAACACCGGGGAGCTGTTTTTT. This gives the protein CASRDRMPGTGEKNTGELFF. The V gene is TRBV6-4, the J gene TRBJ2-2; TRBD1 agrees at 8 bases. Germline V gene sequence: CDR1 MRHNA, CDR2 SNTAGT. The CDR3 sequence is 20 residues long. V lost 6 bases, J lost 1 base, and 19 bases stayed unmatched.

In this sample, this clonotype turned up a few times. The V and J genes are TRBV20-1 and TRBJ2-7, with no clear D. Germline V gene data show CDR1 as DFQATT and CDR2 as SNEGSKA (reference sequence). With 6 bases removed from V and 7 bases from J, the gap between germline ends came to 16 bases. The CDR3 is 12 amino acids. CDR3 sequence (DNA): TGCAGTGCGAGCCCCGTCCTTCAAGAGCAGTACTTC. Protein sequence: CSASPVLQEQYF.

This clonotype was detected a few times. The V and J genes are TRBV21-1 and TRBJ2-1. TRBV21-1 is annotated as a pseudogene. There are 16 residues in the CDR3. CDR3 in amino acids: CASSKDVERGYNEQFF. In DNA, the CDR3 is TGTGCCAGCAGCAAAGACGTTGAACGGGGATACAATGAGCAGTTCTTC.

This chain links TRBV6-2 or TRBV6-3 with TRBJ2-3, with 10 bases fitting TRBD2. The germline CDR1 and CDR2 sequences are MNHEY and SVGEGT. This CDR3 has 19 amino acids. V lost 5 bases and J lost 0; bases outside the gene matches: 14. This CDR3 is CASSMPRASGGPSTDTQYF. The CDR3 region has the DNA TGTGCCAGCAGTATGCCCCGGGCTAGCGGGGGACCTAGCACAGATACGCAGTATTTT.